This T cell receptor beta chain was documented in a study of CD8+ T cells in alopecia areata. Pooled cutaneous lymph node cells were sorted using CD4, CD8alpha, NKG2D, NKG2ACE and other markers. V shed 3 bases and J shed 5 bases, with 12 bases lying between them. CDR3 length equals 15 residues. The germline V gene has CDR1 NSHNY and CDR2 SYGAGN. Extracted RNA was reverse transcribed, and the resulting cDNA served as sequencing template. Sequenced by immunoSEQ multiplex PCR; TCRdb stores in-frame clones only, minus some. Observed in the sample are about 300,000 clones, none of them singletons. This clone was found a few times. The germline and genes are mouse ones. The read falls 3 residues short of the CDR3 end, and the missing part is taken from the germline J gene.

The clonotype was recovered from a C3H/HeJ mouse with alopecia areata. This mouse strain has H2-k as its MHC haplotype. Material for sequencing was CD4+ T cells sorted from a lymph node. V is TRBV13-1 and J is TRBJ1-6; perhaps TRBD1 as D (6 bases). TRBJ1-6 is filed as an ORF, its function uncertain. The CDR3 bases that were read are TGTGCCAGCAGTGCCCGGGACAATAATAATTCGCCC. It is translated as CASSARDNNNSP. The entire CDR3 protein reads CASSARDNNNSPLYF.